This record looks at one TCR beta chain sequence and its context. Its antigen is currently unknown. Germline V gives CDR1 MNHEY, CDR2 SMNVEV (reference sequence). The CDR3 totals 15 residues. V trimming: 5 bases; J trimming: 2 bases; junction bases outside the gene matches: 7. Data came from immunoSEQ multiplex PCR; TCRdb stores just in-frame clones and leaves some out. Of about 82,000 clones listed, around 92% are singletons. This record comes from a study of cytomegalovirus exposure and HLA in healthy donors. General observations from the study: Most TCR sequences were seen very rarely across donors, but some public TCRs occurred in many. Using the classifier, cytomegalovirus status was reportedly diagnosed with high specificity and sensitivity. CMV antigen specificity of a few CMV-associated chains was confirmed in vitro.

These donors were members of the roughly 120-subject validation cohort, a group separate from the roughly 670-subject first cohort. This clonotype was sampled from a man younger than 35 in good health and CMV-seronegative. Sample: PBMCs. The J gene is TRBJ1-2, the V gene TRBV27; 8 bases fit TRBD1. The CDR3 nucleotides read TGTGCCAGCAGTGCCATCGACAGGGGAAACTATGGCTACACCTTC. This gives the protein CASSAIDRGNYGYTF.